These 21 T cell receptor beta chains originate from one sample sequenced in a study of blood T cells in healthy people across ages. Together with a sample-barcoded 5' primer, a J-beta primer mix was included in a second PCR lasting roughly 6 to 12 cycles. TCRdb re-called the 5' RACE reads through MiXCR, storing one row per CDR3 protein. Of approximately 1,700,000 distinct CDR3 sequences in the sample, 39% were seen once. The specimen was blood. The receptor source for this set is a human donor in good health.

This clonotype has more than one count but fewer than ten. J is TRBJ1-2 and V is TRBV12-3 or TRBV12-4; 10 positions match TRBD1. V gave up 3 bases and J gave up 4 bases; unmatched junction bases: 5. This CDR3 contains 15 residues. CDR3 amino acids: CASSFGGQGSYGYTF. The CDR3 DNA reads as TGTGCCAGCAGTTTCGGGGGACAGGGGAGCTATGGCTACACCTTC.

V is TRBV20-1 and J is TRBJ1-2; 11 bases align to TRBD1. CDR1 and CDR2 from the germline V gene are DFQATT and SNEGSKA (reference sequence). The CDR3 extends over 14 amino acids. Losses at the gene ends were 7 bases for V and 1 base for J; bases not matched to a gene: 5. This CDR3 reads CSGGQGAFNYGYTF. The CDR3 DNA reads TGCAGTGGAGGACAGGGGGCGTTTAACTATGGCTACACCTTC.

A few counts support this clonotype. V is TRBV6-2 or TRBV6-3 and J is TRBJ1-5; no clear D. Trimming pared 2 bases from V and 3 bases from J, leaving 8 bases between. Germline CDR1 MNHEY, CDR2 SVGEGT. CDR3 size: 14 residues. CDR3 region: CASSYLRNNQPQHF. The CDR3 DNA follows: TGTGCCAGCAGTTACCTCCGGAACAATCAGCCCCAGCATTTT.

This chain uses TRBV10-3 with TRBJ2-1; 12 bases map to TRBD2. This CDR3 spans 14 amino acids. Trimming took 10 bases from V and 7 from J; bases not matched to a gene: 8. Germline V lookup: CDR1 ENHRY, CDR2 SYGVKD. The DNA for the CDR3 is TGTGCCAGCGGAGCTAGCGGGGGGGAGAATGAGCAGTTCTTC. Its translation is CASGASGGENEQFF.

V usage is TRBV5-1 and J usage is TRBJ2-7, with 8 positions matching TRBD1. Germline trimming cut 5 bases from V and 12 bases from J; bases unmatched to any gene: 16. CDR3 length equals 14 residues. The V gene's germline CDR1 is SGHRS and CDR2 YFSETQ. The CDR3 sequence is CASSPGQGSLLWYF. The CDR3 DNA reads TGCGCCAGCAGTCCTGGACAGGGTAGCCTTTTGTGGTACTTC.

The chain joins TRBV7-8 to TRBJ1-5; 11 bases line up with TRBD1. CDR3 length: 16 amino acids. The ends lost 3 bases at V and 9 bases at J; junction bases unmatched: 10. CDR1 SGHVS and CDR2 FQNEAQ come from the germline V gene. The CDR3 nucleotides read TGTGCCAGCAGCTTGGGTAGGACAGGGGGCCTTCGGCCCCAGCATTTT. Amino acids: CASSLGRTGGLRPQHF.

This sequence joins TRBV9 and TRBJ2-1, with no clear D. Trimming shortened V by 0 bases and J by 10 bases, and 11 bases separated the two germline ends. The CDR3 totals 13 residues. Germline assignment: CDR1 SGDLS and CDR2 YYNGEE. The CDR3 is CASSVASRQEQFF. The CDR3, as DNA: TGTGCCAGCAGCGTAGCAAGTCGGCAGGAGCAGTTCTTC. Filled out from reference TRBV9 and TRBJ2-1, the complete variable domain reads DSGVTQTPKHLITATGQRVTLRCSPRSGDLSVYWYQQSLDQGLQFLIQYYNGEERAKGNILERFSAQQFPDLHSELNLSSLELGDSALYFCASSVASRQEQFFGPGTRLTVL.

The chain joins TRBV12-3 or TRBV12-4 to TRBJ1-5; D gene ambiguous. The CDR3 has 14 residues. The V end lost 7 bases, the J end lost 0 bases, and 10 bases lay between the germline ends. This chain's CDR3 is CASTPSISNQPQHF. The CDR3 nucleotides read TGTGCCAGCACCCCAAGCATTAGCAATCAGCCCCAGCATTTT.

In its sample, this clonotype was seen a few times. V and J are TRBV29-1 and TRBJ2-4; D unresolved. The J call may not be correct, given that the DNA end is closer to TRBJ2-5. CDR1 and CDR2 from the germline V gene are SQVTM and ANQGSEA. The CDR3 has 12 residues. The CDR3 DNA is TGCAGCGTTGAAGGGATTCTGGAGACCCAGTACTTC. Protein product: CSVEGILETQYF.

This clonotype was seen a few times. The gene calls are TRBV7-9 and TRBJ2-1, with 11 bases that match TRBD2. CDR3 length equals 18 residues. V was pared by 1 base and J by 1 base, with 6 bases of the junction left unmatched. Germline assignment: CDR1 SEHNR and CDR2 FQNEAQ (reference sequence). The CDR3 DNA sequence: TGTGCCAGCAGCTTAGGTGTAGCGGGGGGGAAATCCTACAATGAGCAGTTCTTC. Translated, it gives CASSLGVAGGKSYNEQFF.

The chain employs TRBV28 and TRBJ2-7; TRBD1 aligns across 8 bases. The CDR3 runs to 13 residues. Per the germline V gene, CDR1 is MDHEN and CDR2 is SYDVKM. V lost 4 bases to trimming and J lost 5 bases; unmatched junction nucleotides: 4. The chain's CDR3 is CASSSIQGDEQYF. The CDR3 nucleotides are TGTGCCAGCAGTTCTATACAGGGGGACGAGCAGTACTTC.

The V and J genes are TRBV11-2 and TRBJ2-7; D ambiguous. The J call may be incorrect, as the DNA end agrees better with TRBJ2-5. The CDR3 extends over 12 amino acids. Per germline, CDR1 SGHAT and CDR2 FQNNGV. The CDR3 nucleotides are TGTGCCAGCGGCCTCAGTTTGGAGACCCAGTACTTC. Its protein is CASGLSLETQYF.

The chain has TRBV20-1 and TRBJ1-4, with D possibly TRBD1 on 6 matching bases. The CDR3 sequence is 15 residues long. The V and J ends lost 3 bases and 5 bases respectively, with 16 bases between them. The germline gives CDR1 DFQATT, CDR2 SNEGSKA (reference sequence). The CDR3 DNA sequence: TGCAGTGCTAGTCGCCCGGACAGAGCAAATGAAAAACTGTTTTTT. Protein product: CSASRPDRANEKLFF.

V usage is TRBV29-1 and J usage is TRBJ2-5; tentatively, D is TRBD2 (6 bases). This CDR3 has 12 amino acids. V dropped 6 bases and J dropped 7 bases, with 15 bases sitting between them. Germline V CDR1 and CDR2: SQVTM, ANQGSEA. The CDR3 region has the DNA TGCAGCGTCGGGACTTCCCGGGGGACCCAGTACTTC. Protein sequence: CSVGTSRGTQYF.

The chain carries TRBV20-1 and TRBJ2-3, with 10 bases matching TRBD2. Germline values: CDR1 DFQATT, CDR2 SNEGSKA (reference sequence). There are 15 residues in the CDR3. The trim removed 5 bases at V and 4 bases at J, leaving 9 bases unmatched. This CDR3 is CSASYTSGTADTQYF. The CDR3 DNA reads TGCAGTGCTTCGTACACTAGCGGGACAGCAGATACGCAGTATTTT.

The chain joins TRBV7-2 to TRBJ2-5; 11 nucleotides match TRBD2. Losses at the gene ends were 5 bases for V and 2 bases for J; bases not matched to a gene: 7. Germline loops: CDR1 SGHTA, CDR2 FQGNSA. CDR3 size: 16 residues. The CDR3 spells CASSIWASGGQETQYF. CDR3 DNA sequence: TGTGCCAGCAGCATCTGGGCTAGCGGGGGGCAAGAGACCCAGTACTTC.

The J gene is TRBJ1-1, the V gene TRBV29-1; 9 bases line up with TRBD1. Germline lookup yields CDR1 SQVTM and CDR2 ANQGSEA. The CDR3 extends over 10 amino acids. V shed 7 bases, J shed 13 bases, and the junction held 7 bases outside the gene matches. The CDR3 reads CSAGTGGSFF. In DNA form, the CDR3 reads TGCAGCGCCGGAACAGGGGGCAGTTTCTTT.

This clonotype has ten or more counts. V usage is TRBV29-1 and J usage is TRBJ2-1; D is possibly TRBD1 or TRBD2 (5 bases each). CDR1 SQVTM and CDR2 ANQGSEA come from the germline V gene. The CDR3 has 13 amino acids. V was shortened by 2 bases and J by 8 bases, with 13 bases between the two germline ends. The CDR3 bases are TGCAGCGTTGAACTCGGGGCGGATGATGAGCAGTTCTTC. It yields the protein CSVELGADDEQFF.

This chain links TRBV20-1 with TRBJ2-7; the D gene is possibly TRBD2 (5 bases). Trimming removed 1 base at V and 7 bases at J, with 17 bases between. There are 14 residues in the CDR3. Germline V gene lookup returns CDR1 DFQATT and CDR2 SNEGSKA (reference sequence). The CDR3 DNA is TGCAGTGCTAGAGGTTTTCGGGGTTCGGAAGAGCAGTACTTC. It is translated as CSARGFRGSEEQYF.

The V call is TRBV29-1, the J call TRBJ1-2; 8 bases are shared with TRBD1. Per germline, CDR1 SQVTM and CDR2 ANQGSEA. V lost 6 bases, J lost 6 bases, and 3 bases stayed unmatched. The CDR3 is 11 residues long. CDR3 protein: CSVDRDHGYTF. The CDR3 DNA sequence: TGCAGCGTGGACAGGGATCATGGCTACACCTTC.

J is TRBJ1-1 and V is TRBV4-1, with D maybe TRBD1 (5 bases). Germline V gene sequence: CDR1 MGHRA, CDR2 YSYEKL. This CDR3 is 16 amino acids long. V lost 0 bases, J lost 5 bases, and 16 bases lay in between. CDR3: CASSQEMVGRGTEAFF. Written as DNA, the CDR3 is TGCGCCAGCAGCCAAGAAATGGTGGGGAGGGGAACTGAAGCTTTCTTT.